A single sample gave rise to the 21 T cell receptor beta chains below, sequenced in a study of blood T cell repertoires in COVID-19. Clones were read by immunoSEQ multiplex PCR, and TCRdb kept only the in-frame ones, dropping some. The sample consists of 95,000 to 150,000 clones, around 82% of them appearing once. Sequences were obtained from peripheral blood. Receptors were obtained from an elderly man with active or convalescent COVID-19.

The chain links TRBV18 to TRBJ1-1; a possible D gene is TRBD1 (5 bases). Germline CDR1 KGHSH, CDR2 LQKENI. Deletions cut 3 bases from V and 7 bases from J, with 15 bases between. The CDR3 sequence is 14 residues long. The CDR3 spells CASSPPGGSNEAFF. CDR3 nucleotides: TGTGCCAGCTCACCTCCGGGGGGGTCGAATGAAGCTTTCTTT.

The CDR3 sequence: CASSSQTGDNEQFF. The CDR3 nucleotides are TGTGCCAGCAGCTCCCAGACAGGAGACAATGAGCAGTTCTTC. The chain uses TRBV7-3 and TRBJ2-1, with a weak D call TRBD1 (6 bases). Germline loops: CDR1 SGHTA, CDR2 FQGTGA. The V and J ends lost 4 bases and 5 bases respectively, with 12 bases between them. The CDR3 loop spans 14 amino acids.

This clone showed up just once. The chain is built from TRBV5-1 and TRBJ2-1; maybe TRBD1 (5 bases). The CDR3 is 14 amino acids. The germline V gene has CDR1 SGHRS and CDR2 YFSETQ. The V end lost 1 base, the J end lost 6 bases, and 11 bases lay between the germline ends. The CDR3 DNA is TGCGCCAGCAGCTTGCTTGGGCAGGGCAATGAGCAGTTCTTC. This encodes CASSLLGQGNEQFF.

This chain's CDR3 is CASSPDWGDEKLFF. Written as DNA, the CDR3 is TGTGCCAGCAGCCCCGACTGGGGGGATGAAAAACTGTTTTTT. The rearrangement joins TRBV7-2 to TRBJ1-4; maybe TRBD1 (5 bases). Trimming removed 5 bases at V and 6 bases at J, with 13 bases between. CDR3 length equals 14 residues. CDR1 and CDR2 (germline): SGHTA, FQGNSA.

This rearrangement joins TRBV24-1 to TRBJ2-5; no clear D. Trimming stripped 4 bases from V and 5 bases from J, with 4 bases between. CDR1 is KGHDR, CDR2 SFDVKD, per germline. The CDR3 covers 11 residues. CDR3 sequence reads: CATSELETQYF. DNA of the CDR3: TGTGCCACCAGTGAACTGGAGACCCAGTACTTC.

There are a few counts of this clone. The V call is TRBV19, the J call TRBJ2-7; D possibly corresponds to TRBD2 (5 bases). V gave up 7 bases and J gave up 5 bases, with 24 bases separating them. The CDR3 totals 16 residues. Germline V gene data show CDR1 as LNHDA and CDR2 as SQIVND (reference sequence). The CDR3 loop is CASIRSSSLPRNEQYF. CDR3 nucleotides: TGTGCCAGTATCCGTTCCTCTAGCCTTCCAAGAAACGAGCAGTACTTC.

The rearrangement joins TRBV7-2 to TRBJ2-5; possibly TRBD2 for D (5 bases). The CDR3 spans 14 residues. The germline gives CDR1 SGHTA, CDR2 FQGNSA. The ends were cut back, 7 bases at V and 0 bases at J, with 12 bases in the middle. CDR3 protein: CASTFSGYQETQYF. CDR3 nucleotide sequence: TGTGCCAGCACCTTCTCGGGGTACCAAGAGACCCAGTACTTC.

The chain couples TRBV6-5 to TRBJ2-1; 8 bases are shared with TRBD1. V was pared by 3 bases and J by 4 bases, with 2 bases of the junction left unmatched. This CDR3 spans 14 amino acids. The germline V gene has CDR1 MNHEY and CDR2 SVGAGI. CDR3 sequence: CASSYQGAYNEQFF. The CDR3 nucleotides read TGTGCCAGCAGTTATCAGGGGGCGTACAATGAGCAGTTCTTC.

This clone was found once. The chain is built from TRBV12-3 or TRBV12-4 and TRBJ2-7, with 12 bases identical to TRBD2. The CDR3 has 13 amino acids. V shed 8 bases and J 9 bases; nucleotides not matched to a gene: 8. The CDR3 loop reads CASALAGGRGQYF. As DNA, the CDR3 is TGTGCCAGCGCCCTAGCGGGGGGGCGCGGGCAGTACTTC.

This clone was seen more than once but under ten times. The V gene is TRBV6-4, the J gene TRBJ2-2; tentatively, D is TRBD2 (5 bases). The CDR3 loop spans 14 amino acids. Trimming removed 6 bases from V and 3 bases from J, with 11 bases in between. From germline, CDR1 is MRHNA and CDR2 SNTAGT. The CDR3 protein is CASRSFGDTGELFF. CDR3 bases: TGTGCCAGCAGATCTTTCGGGGACACCGGGGAGCTGTTTTTT.

The chain combines TRBV29-1 with TRBJ2-1, with TRBD2 matching over 12 bases. V gave up 5 bases and J gave up 4 bases; unmatched junction bases: 9. Germline assignment: CDR1 SQVTM and CDR2 ANQGSEA. The CDR3 runs to 16 residues. This CDR3 reads CSVNSLAGGRYNEQFF. The CDR3 DNA sequence: TGCAGCGTTAACTCACTAGCGGGGGGACGTTACAATGAGCAGTTCTTC.

This clone has only one observation. The chain carries TRBV19 and TRBJ1-2; 8 bases align to TRBD1. This CDR3 is built from 13 residues. The J segment lost 2 bases and the V segment lost 9 bases, leaving 5 bases of the junction unmatched. CDR1 and CDR2 (germline): LNHDA, SQIVND (reference sequence). The CDR3 is CASSGQANYGYTF. The CDR3 nucleotides read TGTGCCAGCTCGGGACAGGCGAACTATGGCTACACCTTC.

This chain connects TRBV2 to TRBJ1-1, with TRBD1 matching over 10 bases. This CDR3 has 16 residues. V was clipped by 2 bases and J by 5 bases; unmatched bases: 8. Germline V gene data show CDR1 as SNHLY and CDR2 as FYNNEI. The CDR3 here is CASSERGQGGGTEAFF. In DNA, the CDR3 is TGTGCCAGCAGTGAAAGAGGACAGGGGGGAGGGACTGAAGCTTTCTTT.

This chain links TRBV7-2 with TRBJ2-7, with 8 positions matching TRBD2. Germline trimming cut 3 bases from V and 4 bases from J; bases unmatched to any gene: 8. The CDR3 runs 15 residues. From germline, CDR1 is SGHTA and CDR2 FQGNSA. CDR3 in amino acids: CASSLVGGTSYEQYF. CDR3 sequence (DNA): TGTGCCAGCAGCTTGGTAGGAGGGACTAGTTACGAGCAGTACTTC. The whole variable domain, remainder taken from reference TRBV7-2 and TRBJ2-7, is GAGVSQSPSNKVTEKGKDVELRCDPISGHTALYWYRQSLGQGLEFLIYFQGNSAPDKSGLPSDRFSAERTGGSVSTLTIQRTQQEDSAVYLCASSLVGGTSYEQYFGPGTRLTVT.

The chain uses TRBV30 and TRBJ1-1; D call uncertain. V was shortened by 0 bases and J by 3 bases, with 14 bases between the two germline ends. The CDR3 is 15 residues long. Germline values: CDR1 GTSNPN, CDR2 SVGIG (reference sequence). CDR3 DNA sequence: TGTGCCTGGAGTGTAAAAGGATTGGGCTACACTGAAGCTTTCTTT. Translating it yields CAWSVKGLGYTEAFF.

The V and J genes are TRBV7-9 and TRBJ2-5; D remains unclear. The CDR3 sequence is 12 residues long. Looked up from germline, CDR1 is SEHNR and CDR2 is FQNEAQ (reference sequence). V lost 1 base and J lost 4, with 4 bases in between. The CDR3 protein is CASSLDGETQYF. The DNA for the CDR3 is TGTGCCAGCAGCTTAGACGGAGAGACCCAGTACTTC.

As for this clone: Other DNA sequences in this sample translate to the same CDR3. The chain has TRBV5-1 and TRBJ2-5; 8 bases are shared with TRBD2. The V and J ends lost 1 base and 2 bases, in that order; junction bases with no gene match: 4. In germline, CDR1 is SGHRS, CDR2 YFSETQ. This CDR3 region has 15 residues. The CDR3 DNA reads TGCGCCAGCAGCTTGTCGGGGGGGCCACAAGAGACCCAGTACTTC. It yields the protein CASSLSGGPQETQYF.

The V gene is TRBV28, the J gene TRBJ1-2; 8 bases agree with TRBD1. CDR1 and CDR2 from the germline V gene are MDHEN and SYDVKM. Trimming at V came to 5 bases and at J to 4 bases, leaving 12 bases not matched to a gene. The CDR3 has 16 residues. The CDR3 spells CASSTSDRESGYGYTF. The CDR3 DNA sequence: TGTGCCAGCAGTACCTCGGACAGGGAAAGTGGCTATGGCTACACCTTC.

The chain couples TRBV6-2 or TRBV6-3 to TRBJ1-2; TRBD1 matches 8 bases. The CDR3 sequence is 13 residues long. V was pared by 5 bases and J by 7 bases, with 6 bases of the junction left unmatched. Germline lookup yields CDR1 MNHEY and CDR2 SVGEGT. The CDR3, as DNA: TGTGCCAGCAGTGACCCAGGGGGCGCTGGCTACACCTTC. It specifies CASSDPGGAGYTF.

This chain links TRBV10-3 with TRBJ2-7; the D gene is possibly TRBD1 (6 bases). The CDR3 runs to 15 residues. V was pared by 3 bases and J by 3 bases, with 15 bases between. Germline CDR1 is ENHRY and CDR2 is SYGVKD. The CDR3 sequence: CAISDPSGTIYEQYF. CDR3 DNA sequence: TGTGCCATCAGTGACCCATCCGGGACAATCTACGAGCAGTACTTC.

Here the CDR3 reads CASSSPGFPYEQYF. CDR3 DNA: TGTGCCAGCAGTTCCCCAGGGTTCCCCTACGAGCAGTACTTC. This chain uses TRBV6-2 or TRBV6-3 with TRBJ2-7; tentatively, D is TRBD1 (5 bases). V dropped 4 bases and J dropped 2 bases, with 12 bases sitting between them. CDR3 length: 14 residues. The germline V gene encodes CDR1 MNHEY and CDR2 SVGEGT.